This is a list of T cell receptor beta chains from one sample in a study of T-cell reconstitution after alpha-beta-depleted transplantation in children. One entry per CDR3 protein results from TCRdb running MiXCR on the PCR reads. The sample lists 200,000 to 250,000 distinct CDR3 sequences, roughly a tenth occurring once. Sequencing was performed on PBMCs, taken before TCRalphabeta/CD19-depleted stem cell transplant. These receptors were taken from a child under two years old with acute myeloid leukemia, due to receive a stem cell transplant. Both conserved end residues are trimmed from each CDR3. Fields, in order: V gene, clone size, J gene, CDR3 protein. For some rows the clone size is stated as once, few or many, or as a class when expanded; others skip it.

v_call: TRBV24-1; clone_size: few; j_call: TRBJ2-1; cdr3_aa: ATTDWGNEQF
v_call: TRBV3-1; clone_size: many; j_call: TRBJ1-2; cdr3_aa: ASSPAWRYGYT
v_call: TRBV29-1; clone_size: few; j_call: TRBJ2-2; cdr3_aa: SVHTGELF
v_call: TRBV5-1; clone_size: many; j_call: TRBJ2-7; cdr3_aa: ASSNGAGGPYEQY
v_call: TRBV5-1; clone_size: many; j_call: TRBJ2-7; cdr3_aa: ASSLGDTLYEQY
v_call: TRBV6-1; clone_size: many; j_call: TRBJ1-6; cdr3_aa: ASSHDRGRWDSPLH
v_call: TRBV7-6; clone_size: many; j_call: TRBJ2-3; cdr3_aa: ASSISTATDTQY
v_call: TRBV20-1; clone_size: many; j_call: TRBJ2-3; cdr3_aa: SAGGAARFGTDTQY
v_call: TRBV5-1; clone_size: many; j_call: TRBJ2-1; cdr3_aa: ASSLSAGGVSYNEQF
v_call: TRBV20-1; clone_size: many; j_call: TRBJ2-3; cdr3_aa: NRGCLWTDTQY
v_call: TRBV20-1; clone_size: few; j_call: TRBJ2-1; cdr3_aa: SASSRVAGVGFGSSYNEQF
v_call: TRBV10-3; clone_size: many; j_call: TRBJ1-6; cdr3_aa: AISGTGNNSPLH
v_call: TRBV7-9; clone_size: many; j_call: TRBJ2-1; cdr3_aa: ASSYSANEQF
v_call: TRBV4-2; clone_size: many; j_call: TRBJ2-1; cdr3_aa: ASSPVGREGNEQF
v_call: TRBV20-1; clone_size: many; j_call: TRBJ2-7; cdr3_aa: SARTGSGEQY
v_call: TRBV10-3; clone_size: many; j_call: TRBJ1-5; cdr3_aa: AISGGQINQPQH
v_call: TRBV5-5; clone_size: NA; j_call: TRBJ1-5; cdr3_aa: ASSHELSYRGENQPQH
v_call: TRBV29-1; clone_size: many; j_call: TRBJ2-5; cdr3_aa: SVEAGRGYQETQY
v_call: TRBV29-1; clone_size: many; j_call: TRBJ1-5; cdr3_aa: SALNRDR